A selection of T cell receptor beta chains follows, all from one sample in a study of blood T cell repertoires in COVID-19. The assay was immunoSEQ multiplex PCR, and TCRdb's table has in-frame clones only and misses some. This sample has roughly 290,000 clones, with 80% to 90% found just once. Sequenced: PBMCs or T cells enriched from blood (not recorded which). The receptors here all came from a young woman who had recovered from COVID-19. Both conserved end residues are trimmed from each CDR3. The D gene is left open where the match is weak.

v_call	j_call	d_call	cdr3_aa
TRBV7-2	TRBJ2-5	.	ASSPRRGVQETQY
TRBV18	TRBJ1-1	TRBD1	ASSTGQGIAEAF
TRBV5-1	TRBJ1-1	TRBD1	ASSFGTGGDTEAF
TRBV18	TRBJ2-1	TRBD1	ASSLLPDRGNEQF
TRBV30	TRBJ2-7	TRBD1	ASGTGVFEQY
TRBV7-9	TRBJ2-5	.	ASSLAYSQETQY
TRBV7-2	TRBJ1-1	TRBD1	ASSRGPNRGMNTEAF
TRBV9	TRBJ1-5	.	ASSVATGQPQH
TRBV9	TRBJ1-2	TRBD1	ASSVGPDRNFNYGYT
TRBV7-9	TRBJ1-1	TRBD1	ASSLRQGNEAF
TRBV19	TRBJ2-3	.	ASSIVGDSTDTQY
TRBV19	TRBJ2-7	.	ASSLTGSAPEY
TRBV3-1/TRBV3-2	TRBJ1-5	TRBD1	ASSRTGSNQPQH
TRBV11-2	TRBJ2-1	TRBD2	ASSSRGASYNEQF
TRBV5-1	TRBJ1-6	TRBD1	ASSIRQGRDSPLH
TRBV20-1	TRBJ1-2	.	SARGDYGYT
TRBV28	TRBJ1-5	.	ASTRDIPNQPQH
TRBV20-1	TRBJ1-6	.	SASWGQTNSPLH
TRBV10-2	TRBJ1-6	.	ASIGSISHNSPLH
TRBV5-1	TRBJ1-1	.	ASSFTAQGAEAF
TRBV19	TRBJ2-3	.	ASSDYLRDTDTQY
TRBV19	TRBJ1-5	.	ASSTQQGSNQPQH
TRBV28	TRBJ1-4	.	ASSLRRTNEKLF
TRBV6-1	TRBJ1-1	.	ASSEKPGNTEAF
TRBV9	TRBJ2-3	TRBD2	ASSVLTSAASTDTQY
TRBV28	TRBJ1-1	TRBD1	ASTFMGTGGITEAF
TRBV7-9	TRBJ2-1	TRBD1	ASSPPFRDRQGNEQF
TRBV12-3/TRBV12-4	TRBJ1-1	.	ASSLGGAGEAF
TRBV7-9	TRBJ2-2	TRBD2	ASSTAGGSRTGELF
TRBV28	TRBJ2-6	.	ASSSGYSGANVLT
TRBV4-1	TRBJ1-1	.	ASSQVRSRQVNTEAF
TRBV28	TRBJ2-5	.	ASSFPGAEGETQY